These 4 T cell receptor beta chains were all obtained from the same sample, sequenced in a study of T cells in Graves' hyperthyroidism and ophthalmopathy. Using RNA transcripts as the source, TCR beta CDR3 regions were amplified. With the HTBI primer set, the TCR CDR3 went through a first round of RT-PCR. MiXCR, run by TCRdb on the multiplex PCR reads, gives a single entry per CDR3 protein. In the table there are around 420,000 distinct CDR3 sequences, roughly 13% of which are singletons. Specimen: blood. The receptors shown here come from a young woman with Graves' hyperthyroidism.

V is TRBV7-9 and J is TRBJ1-2, with D unclear. This CDR3 has 16 residues. Germline CDR1 reads SEHNR; CDR2 reads FQNEAQ (reference sequence). The V end lost 0 bases, the J end lost 0 bases, and 11 bases lay between the germline ends. CDR3 loop: CASSLASQEANYGYTF. CDR3 bases: TGTGCCAGCAGCTTAGCTTCGCAGGAAGCTAACTATGGCTACACCTTC.

V is TRBV24-1 and J is TRBJ2-2, with TRBD1 matching 7 bases. The CDR3 has 17 residues. Germline values: CDR1 KGHDR, CDR2 SFDVKD. V was pared by 3 bases and J by 0 bases, with 6 bases of the junction left unmatched. This CDR3 is CATSDIVDRANTGELFF. Here the CDR3 DNA reads TGTGCCACCAGTGATATTGTAGACAGGGCGAACACCGGGGAGCTGTTTTTT.

Details on this clonotype: A junction end diverges from the germline sequence, so it may reflect a read error. The genes are TRBV27 and TRBJ2-7; the match to TRBD2 covers 12 bases. The CDR3 spans 16 residues. Germline CDR1 is MNHEY and CDR2 is SMNVEV (reference sequence). CDR3 region: CAGSHLAGGPSDEQYF. CDR3 nucleotides: TGTGCCGGCAGTCACCTAGCGGGAGGGCCGAGTGACGAGCAGTACTTC.

There are many counts of this clonotype. The chain combines TRBV5-4 with TRBJ1-1; D remains unclear. CDR1 is SGHNT and CDR2 is YYREEE in the germline V gene (reference sequence). V lost 1 base and J 5 bases, leaving 9 bases between the germline ends. CDR3 size: 13 residues. CDR3 nucleotides: TGTGCCAGCAGCTTGAACCCGGGAACTGAAGCTTTCTTT. Translating gives CASSLNPGTEAFF.